Detailed here is one TCR beta chain. The sample is drawn from a study of immune cell composition in non-small cell lung cancer. Some clones are missing from TCRdb's copy, which holds only in-frame ones; the method was immunoSEQ multiplex PCR. Found here are thousands of clones, around 82% of them singletons; the top ten hold about 12%. Trimming left V 4 bases short and J 2 bases short, with 8 bases between. The germline gives CDR1 SNHLY, CDR2 FYNNEI. This CDR3 is built from 13 residues. The specimen sequenced was lung tumor tissue. This chain connects TRBV2 to TRBJ2-5; no clear D. The sequence was collected from a human donor with non-small cell lung cancer. CDR3 sequence reads: CASSGTDQETQYF. In DNA, the CDR3 is TGTGCCAGCAGTGGGACGGATCAAGAGACCCAGTACTTC.